This T cell receptor (beta chain) was identified in a study of memory CD4+ T cells and cytomegalovirus serostatus. Some clones are missing from TCRdb's copy, which holds only in-frame ones; the method was immunoSEQ multiplex PCR. The repertoire consists of tens of thousands of clones, with about 79% occurring once and the leading ten covering approximately 1.2%. In this sample, this clone turned up a few times. Single viable CD3+CD4+CD8-CD45RO+ cells were sorted as the memory CD4+ T cells. Sequencing was carried out using memory CD4+ T cells from blood. This TCR was sampled from an adult in good health and CMV-seronegative.

CDR3 sequence: CASSRDRAANEKLFF. The CDR3 DNA follows: TGTGCCAGTAGCCGGGACAGGGCCGCTAATGAAAAACTGTTTTTT. The rearrangement links TRBV19 to TRBJ1-4; 9 nucleotides match TRBD1. CDR3 length equals 15 residues. V was clipped by 6 bases and J by 3 bases; unmatched bases: 5. Per germline, CDR1 LNHDA and CDR2 SQIVND (reference sequence).